These 25 T cell receptor beta chains originate from one sample sequenced in a study of T cell repertoires in cytomegalovirus infection. TCRdb fed the reads into MiXCR, producing one record per CDR3 protein. The table shows about 140,000 distinct CDR3 sequences, with 5% to 6.5% occurring only once. The source material was PBMCs. The receptors were gathered from a human donor in good health (CMV status not recorded). Some clones in this sample may be carry-over from other donors' samples.

This clonotype has at least ten counts. The chain has TRBV13 and TRBJ2-6; no reliable D call. Germline V gene data show CDR1 as PRHDT and CDR2 as FYEKMQ (reference sequence). The CDR3 has 15 amino acids. Trimming shortened V by 1 base and J by 2 bases, and 6 bases separated the two germline ends. The CDR3 protein is CASSLELTGANVLTF. The DNA of the CDR3 is TGTGCCAGCAGCTTAGAACTTACTGGGGCCAACGTCCTGACTTTC. Drawing the rest from reference TRBV13 and TRBJ2-6, the complete variable domain is AAGVIQSPRHLIKEKRETATLKCYPIPRHDTVYWYQQGPGQDPQFLISFYEKMQSDKGSIPDRFSAQQFSDYHSELNMSSLELGDSALYFCASSLELTGANVLTFGAGSRLTVL.

This clonotype was seen many times. At one end, the junction sequence differs from germline, possibly due to a read error. The chain links TRBV7-7 to TRBJ2-5, with D possibly matching TRBD2 (6 bases). This CDR3 has 14 residues. Germline values: CDR1 SSHAT, CDR2 FNYEAQ (reference sequence). In nucleotides, the CDR3 is TGTGCTAGCAGCTTTGGCGGGGTCGGGGAGACCCAGTACTTC. Translating it yields CASSFGGVGETQYF.

At least ten counts were recorded for this clonotype. The chain employs TRBV3-1 and TRBJ2-2, with 7 bases matching TRBD2. With V trimmed by 3 bases and J by 0 bases, 4 bases remained unmatched. Looked up from germline, CDR1 is LGHDT and CDR2 is YNNKEL (reference sequence). The CDR3 runs 16 residues. The CDR3, as DNA: TGTGCCAGCAGCCAGAGGCGGGGGTCGAACACCGGGGAGCTGTTTTTT. Encoded protein: CASSQRRGSNTGELFF.

This clonotype has a handful of counts. This chain links TRBV7-9 with TRBJ2-7; D gene ambiguous. The CDR3 is 15 amino acids. Germline V gives CDR1 SEHNR, CDR2 FQNEAQ (reference sequence). The ends were cut back, 6 bases at V and 9 bases at J, with 24 bases in the middle. The CDR3 nucleotides are TGTGCCAGCAGTCCAATGTTGTTGGATTCGGCGAGGCAGTACTTC. Translating gives CASSPMLLDSARQYF. The full variable domain, with the rest looked up from reference TRBV7-9 and TRBJ2-7, is DTGVSQNPRHKITKRGQNVTFRCDPISEHNRLYWYRQTLGQGPEFLTYFQNEAQLEKSRLLSDRFSAERPKGSFSTLEIQRTEQGDSAMYLCASSPMLLDSARQYFGPGTRLTVT.

This clonotype has just a few counts. CDR3: CASSARDTYEQYF. CDR3 bases: TGTGCCAGCAGCGCCCGGGACACCTACGAGCAGTACTTC. V is TRBV7-9 and J is TRBJ2-7, with a possible D match to TRBD1 (6 bases). V shed 5 bases and J shed 2 bases, with 10 bases lying between them. This CDR3 is 13 amino acids long. Germline V gene sequence: CDR1 SEHNR, CDR2 FQNEAQ (reference sequence).

Many counts were recorded for this clonotype. DNA for the CDR3: TGTGCCAGCAGCCCCCTTGAGGGACTAGCGGTCACAGATACGCAGTATTTT. Translation: CASSPLEGLAVTDTQYF. The chain recombines TRBV7-8 with TRBJ2-3; 11 nucleotides line up with TRBD2. Germline lookup yields CDR1 SGHVS and CDR2 FQNEAQ. This CDR3 region has 17 residues. Losses at the gene ends were 5 bases for V and 2 bases for J; bases not matched to a gene: 9.

This clonotype was counted only a few times. The J gene is TRBJ1-1, the V gene TRBV6-5; 8 nucleotides line up with TRBD1. CDR3 length: 13 amino acids. The germline gives CDR1 MNHEY, CDR2 SVGAGI. V was pared by 0 bases and J by 10 bases, with 4 bases of the junction left unmatched. CDR3 region: CASSYSDRDRAFF. The CDR3 bases are TGTGCCAGCAGTTACTCGGACAGGGATAGAGCTTTCTTT.

At least ten counts were recorded for this clonotype. V is TRBV5-4 and J is TRBJ2-6; weak D call: TRBD1 (6 bases). The CDR3 is 17 residues long. Trimming left V 6 bases short and J 0 bases short, with 16 bases between. CDR1 and CDR2 from the germline V gene are SGHNT and YYREEE (reference sequence). The CDR3 bases are TGTGCCAGCAACCTACAGGGCATTAGCTCTGGGGCCAACGTCCTGACTTTC. It yields the protein CASNLQGISSGANVLTF.

CDR3 residues: CSAREGILGSYEQYF. In DNA form, the CDR3 reads TGCAGTGCTAGAGAGGGGATACTGGGCTCCTACGAGCAGTACTTC. The V and J genes are TRBV20-1 and TRBJ2-7, with D hard to call. The CDR3 runs to 15 residues. CDR1 is DFQATT and CDR2 is SNEGSKA in the germline V gene (reference sequence). Trimming removed 0 bases from V and 0 bases from J, with 12 bases in between.

Worth noting for this clonotype: This may stem from a read error, because a much larger clone lies one nucleotide away. The chain carries TRBV20-1 and TRBJ2-7; D unresolved. V lost 3 bases and J 5 bases, leaving 8 bases between the germline ends. The CDR3 consists of 11 residues. Germline loops: CDR1 DFQATT, CDR2 SNEGSKA (reference sequence). DNA of the CDR3: TGCAGTGCTAGTGGGCCCCACGAGCAGTACTTC. Residues: CSASGPHEQYF.

The chain couples TRBV20-1 to TRBJ2-5; tentative D call: TRBD2 (5 bases). The CDR3 has 14 amino acids. Germline assignment: CDR1 DFQATT and CDR2 SNEGSKA (reference sequence). The V end was cut by 0 bases, the J end by 4 bases, with 12 bases between. DNA for the CDR3: TGCAGTGCTAGAGATGTCTTCCGGGGAGAGACCCAGTACTTC. It specifies CSARDVFRGETQYF.

There are many counts of this clonotype. The J gene is TRBJ2-4, the V gene TRBV7-2; possibly TRBD1 for D (6 bases). This CDR3 is 14 amino acids long. V was trimmed by 5 bases and J by 9 bases, leaving 17 bases between them. Germline V lookup: CDR1 SGHTA, CDR2 FQGNSA. The CDR3 nucleotides read TGTGCCAGCAGCCCACAAGGAACAGGGATCATTCAGTACTTC. This encodes CASSPQGTGIIQYF. The whole variable domain, filled in from reference TRBV7-2 and TRBJ2-4, reads GAGVSQSPSNKVTEKGKDVELRCDPISGHTALYWYRQSLGQGLEFLIYFQGNSAPDKSGLPSDRFSAERTGGSVSTLTIQRTQQEDSAVYLCASSPQGTGIIQYFGAGTRLSVL.

The rearrangement uses TRBV28 and TRBJ1-1; D perhaps matches TRBD1 (5 bases). V was cut by 3 bases and J by 1 base, with 9 bases left in between. The CDR3 spans 14 residues. Per germline, CDR1 MDHEN and CDR2 SYDVKM. CDR3 sequence: CASSFRGGNTEAFF. The CDR3 DNA reads TGTGCCAGCAGTTTTCGGGGGGGGAACACTGAAGCTTTCTTT.

This clonotype was counted ten times or more. The gene calls are TRBV11-2 and TRBJ2-1; 7 bases match TRBD2. The CDR3 length is 15 residues. Losses at the gene ends were 4 bases for V and 5 bases for J; bases not matched to a gene: 8. Looked up from germline, CDR1 is SGHAT and CDR2 is FQNNGV. CDR3 amino acids: CASSSTGGTHNEQFF. CDR3 coding DNA: TGTGCCAGCAGCTCGACGGGGGGTACCCACAATGAGCAGTTCTTC.

V is TRBV2 and J is TRBJ1-2, with D unresolved. V lost 2 bases and J 4 bases, leaving 11 bases between the germline ends. CDR3 length: 14 residues. Germline V gives CDR1 SNHLY, CDR2 FYNNEI. The CDR3 DNA reads as TGTGCCAGCAGTGAACTTACCGCAATCTATGGCTACACCTTC. This encodes CASSELTAIYGYTF.

This clonotype was recorded at least ten times. This chain connects TRBV4-3 to TRBJ1-1, with no clear D. This CDR3 has 13 residues. V lost 0 bases, J lost 8 bases, and 10 bases lay in between. Germline CDR1 LGHNA, CDR2 YSLEER. CDR3 in amino acids: CASSQDVGREAFF. CDR3 nucleotide sequence: TGCGCCAGCAGCCAAGATGTGGGCAGAGAAGCTTTCTTT.

At least ten counts were recorded for this clonotype. The CDR3 DNA is TGTGCCAGCAGTTCCCCGAAGGGAGTTCAGGACGGGGAGCTGTTTTTT. It translates to CASSSPKGVQDGELFF. The chain combines TRBV6-2 or TRBV6-3 with TRBJ2-2; maybe TRBD2 (5 bases). V was cut by 4 bases and J by 7 bases, with 19 bases left in between. The CDR3 consists of 16 residues. From germline, CDR1 is MNHEY and CDR2 SVGEGT.

The chain employs TRBV23-1 and TRBJ1-4, with D uncertain. TRBV23-1 is classed as an ORF, of uncertain function. Trimming removed 0 bases at V and 2 bases at J, with 10 bases between. The CDR3 loop spans 16 amino acids. CDR3 loop: CASSQSRRETNEKLFF. In DNA form, the CDR3 reads TGCGCCAGCAGTCAATCGAGGAGGGAGACTAATGAAAAACTGTTTTTT.

This clonotype was counted ten times or more. J is TRBJ2-3 and V is TRBV10-3, with D tentatively TRBD2 (5 bases). Looked up from germline, CDR1 is ENHRY and CDR2 is SYGVKD. Trimming shortened V by 6 bases and J by 2 bases, and 9 bases separated the two germline ends. This CDR3 has 13 residues. CDR3 DNA: TGTGCCATCAGCGTGGACTTCACAGATACGCAGTATTTT. This encodes CAISVDFTDTQYF.

This clonotype appeared many times. V is TRBV7-2 and J is TRBJ2-3; D possibly corresponds to TRBD2 (7 bases). Germline V gives CDR1 SGHTA, CDR2 FQGNSA. With 4 bases removed from V and 2 bases from J, the gap between germline ends came to 16 bases. The CDR3 covers 16 residues. The CDR3, as DNA: TGTGCCAGCAGCTCCGGGGGGCGGGGCTACACAGATACGCAGTATTTT. This sequence encodes CASSSGGRGYTDTQYF.

The V gene is TRBV28, the J gene TRBJ2-1; D may be TRBD2 (6 bases). Germline V gene sequence: CDR1 MDHEN, CDR2 SYDVKM. V lost 7 bases and J lost 8, with 21 bases in between. The CDR3 covers 15 residues. CDR3 sequence: CASTNLGTGVYEQFF. DNA for the CDR3: TGTGCCAGCACAAACCTAGGGACGGGGGTCTATGAGCAGTTCTTC.

Ten or more counts support this clonotype. The rearrangement links TRBV7-3 to TRBJ1-1, with a tentative D call TRBD1 (5 bases). Deletions cut 2 bases from V and 3 bases from J, with 7 bases between. Germline V lookup: CDR1 SGHTA, CDR2 FQGTGA. The CDR3 has 13 residues. CDR3 sequence (DNA): TGTGCCAGCAGCTTACTGGGGGACACTGAAGCTTTCTTT. This codes for CASSLLGDTEAFF. Combining the CDR3 with reference TRBV7-3 and TRBJ1-1 gives the whole variable domain GAGVSQTPSNKVTEKGKYVELRCDPISGHTALYWYRQSLGQGPEFLIYFQGTGAADDSGLPNDRFFAVRPEGSVSTLKIQRTERGDSAVYLCASSLLGDTEAFFGQGTRLTVV.

This clonotype has a handful of counts. The chain recombines TRBV5-6 with TRBJ2-1; 7 bases align to TRBD1. CDR3 length: 14 residues. The germline gives CDR1 SGHDT, CDR2 YYEEEE. V shed 2 bases, J shed 4 bases, and the junction held 3 bases outside the gene matches. CDR3 in DNA: TGTGCCAGCAGCTTCAAACAGGGGTACAATGAGCAGTTCTTC. Translating gives CASSFKQGYNEQFF.

This clonotype appeared a few times. The rearrangement uses TRBV25-1 and TRBJ2-6; TRBD1 matches at 8 bases. The CDR3 loop spans 18 amino acids. The trim removed 6 bases at V and 0 bases at J, leaving 10 bases unmatched. Germline V gives CDR1 MGHDK, CDR2 SYGVNS. The CDR3 DNA follows: TGTGCCAGCAGCCCATGGACAGGGCTCAGCTCTGGGGCCAACGTCCTGACTTTC. It yields the protein CASSPWTGLSSGANVLTF.

Only a few counts were recorded for this clonotype. V gene TRBV6-6 combines with J gene TRBJ2-4; maybe TRBD1 (6 bases). Trimming removed 5 bases at V and 8 bases at J, with 16 bases between. CDR1 MNHNY and CDR2 SVGAGI come from the germline V gene (reference sequence). CDR3 length equals 14 residues. CDR3 bases: TGTGCCAGCAGTGCTCAGGGGCCCTTAGACATTCAGTACTTC. This gives the protein CASSAQGPLDIQYF.